This T cell receptor beta chain emerged from a study of Tregs in tolerant kidney transplant recipients. Whole-study findings and limits: This study did not directly address biological reproducibility. Some patients' samples used different primers over time, so nucleotide sequences weren't comparable.

This CDR3 is built from 16 residues. The V gene's germline CDR1 is SGDLS and CDR2 YYNGEE. V was pared by 0 bases and J by 5 bases, with 8 bases of the junction left unmatched. A remark on this clone: Its target is unknown.

Data came from immunoSEQ multiplex PCR; TCRdb stores just in-frame clones and leaves some out. The sample consists of approximately 60,000 clones, 87% of them appearing once. Related graft donors supplied nonmyeloablative bone marrow transplants, and mixed chimerism was transient. Unstimulated regulatory T cells (CD4+CD25+CD127-), CD4+CD25- non-regulatory cells, CD4 and CD8 cells were FACS-sorted from thawed PBMCs. The rearrangement uses TRBV9 and TRBJ2-3, with 8 bases lining up with TRBD2. The TCR originated in a human patient who received a combined kidney and bone marrow transplant. Some T cells could come from the graft donor. The source material was CD4+ T cells from blood (PBMCs), sampled 6 months after the transplant. The CDR3 nucleotides are TGTGCCAGCAGCGTAGATCCGGGAGGGCCTAGAGATACGCAGTATTTT. This encodes CASSVDPGGPRDTQYF.